The 19 T cell receptor beta chains below all came from one sample that was sequenced in a study of cytomegalovirus exposure and HLA in healthy donors. PCR used 60 Vbeta primers and 13 Jbeta primers. The table came from immunoSEQ multiplex PCR; TCRdb's copy has only in-frame clones and leaves some out. The data contain a few hundred thousand clones, 80% to 95% of them singletons. The sequenced sample consisted of PBMCs. These receptors were taken from a girl aged 2-10 years in good health and CMV-seronegative.

The chain employs TRBV19 and TRBJ1-4; 9 nucleotides match TRBD1. Losses at the gene ends were 3 bases for V and 5 bases for J; bases not matched to a gene: 4. The CDR3 is 15 amino acids. Germline assignment: CDR1 LNHDA and CDR2 SQIVND (reference sequence). CDR3 region: CASSIRDRANEKLFF. The CDR3 region has the DNA TGTGCCAGTAGTATCCGGGACAGGGCAAATGAAAAACTGTTTTTT. The full variable domain, in which reference TRBV19 and TRBJ1-4 provide the parts outside the CDR3, is DGGITQSPKYLFRKEGQNVTLSCEQNLNHDAMYWYRQDPGQGLRLIYYSQIVNDFQKGDIAEGYSVSREKKESFPLTVTSAQKNPTAFYLCASSIRDRANEKLFFGSGTQLSVL.

The CDR3 DNA reads as TGCAGCGTCGACAGGGGAGATACCGGGGAGCTGTTTTTT. It is translated as CSVDRGDTGELFF. The chain is built from TRBV29-1 and TRBJ2-2, with 8 positions matching TRBD1. V dropped 6 bases and J dropped 5; count of bases not matched to a gene: 5. The CDR3 runs 13 residues. Germline lookup yields CDR1 SQVTM and CDR2 ANQGSEA.

This clone was seen only once. J is TRBJ2-1 and V is TRBV10-3, with a weak D call TRBD1 (5 bases). Germline CDR1 is ENHRY and CDR2 is SYGVKD. CDR3 length equals 15 residues. The V and J ends lost 8 bases and 8 bases respectively, with 22 bases between them. CDR3 sequence reads: CAISLSQGLLHEQFF. CDR3 DNA sequence: TGTGCCATCTCATTGTCCCAGGGTTTACTCCATGAGCAGTTCTTC.

The chain employs TRBV19 and TRBJ1-2, with D possibly matching TRBD1 (6 bases). Deletions cut 6 bases from V and 4 bases from J, with 18 bases between. CDR1 is LNHDA and CDR2 is SQIVND in the germline V gene (reference sequence). The CDR3 totals 15 residues. CDR3: CASRLGTSVIYGYTF. CDR3 coding DNA: TGTGCCAGTAGGCTAGGGACATCCGTAATCTATGGCTACACCTTC. Complete variable domain (other parts from reference TRBV19 and TRBJ1-2): DGGITQSPKYLFRKEGQNVTLSCEQNLNHDAMYWYRQDPGQGLRLIYYSQIVNDFQKGDIAEGYSVSREKKESFPLTVTSAQKNPTAFYLCASRLGTSVIYGYTFGSGTRLTVV.

V gene TRBV2 combines with J gene TRBJ1-2, with a weak D call TRBD1 (5 bases). With 9 bases removed from V and 8 bases from J, the gap between germline ends came to 16 bases. CDR1 and CDR2 (germline): SNHLY, FYNNEI. The CDR3 has 12 residues. CDR3 amino acids: CASRETVNGYTF. The DNA for the CDR3 is TGTGCCAGTCGGGAGACAGTCAACGGCTACACCTTC. The full variable domain, with the rest looked up from reference TRBV2 and TRBJ1-2, is EPEVTQTPSHQVTQMGQEVILRCVPISNHLYFYWYRQILGQKVEFLVSFYNNEISEKSEIFDDQFSVERPDGSNFTLKIRSTKLEDSAMYFCASRETVNGYTFGSGTRLTVV.

This clone is a singleton in its sample. V usage is TRBV2 and J usage is TRBJ1-2; no clear D gene. CDR1 is SNHLY, CDR2 FYNNEI, per germline. V was shortened by 8 bases and J by 5 bases, with 12 bases between the two germline ends. This CDR3 has 12 amino acids. The CDR3 here is CASFTGLYGYTF. The CDR3 DNA follows: TGTGCCAGCTTTACGGGGTTGTATGGCTACACCTTC.

With regard to this clone: Other DNA sequences from this sample encode an identical CDR3 as well. This chain links TRBV29-1 with TRBJ2-5; 11 positions agree with TRBD2. CDR1 and CDR2 (germline): SQVTM, ANQGSEA. Trimming removed 6 bases from V and 2 bases from J; junction bases left unmatched: 5. The CDR3 runs to 14 residues. CDR3 amino acids: CSVATSGGQETQYF. The CDR3 DNA reads TGCAGCGTCGCTACTAGCGGGGGACAAGAGACCCAGTACTTC.

The J gene is TRBJ2-7, the V gene TRBV27; 10 bases are shared with TRBD1. J was trimmed by 3 bases and V by 4 bases; bases with no gene match: 12. CDR1 is MNHEY, CDR2 SMNVEV, per germline (reference sequence). The CDR3 sequence is 17 residues long. The CDR3 region is CASSSGTGDSTNYEQYF. The CDR3 DNA follows: TGTGCCAGCAGTTCCGGGACAGGGGATTCAACCAACTACGAGCAGTACTTC.

This clone was seen a single time. For the CDR3, the DNA is TGTGCCAGCAGCGTAGTTGACAAAGGAGGAGCTAACTATGGCTACACCTTC. Residues: CASSVVDKGGANYGYTF. The V gene is TRBV9, the J gene TRBJ1-2, with D unclear. With 0 bases removed from V and 0 bases from J, the gap between germline ends came to 15 bases. The germline V gene encodes CDR1 SGDLS and CDR2 YYNGEE. This CDR3 comprises 17 residues.

J is TRBJ1-1 and V is TRBV30; TRBD1 aligns across 8 bases. This CDR3 is 17 amino acids long. With V trimmed by 3 bases and J by 5 bases, 17 bases remained unmatched. The germline CDR1 and CDR2 sequences are GTSNPN and SVGIG (reference sequence). The DNA for the CDR3 is TGTGCCTGGAGACCGGGGCAACGGCCAGGGGGCTTGACTGAAGCTTTCTTT. Protein: CAWRPGQRPGGLTEAFF.

The count of this clone is one. This rearrangement joins TRBV5-4 to TRBJ2-2; D ambiguous. The CDR3 totals 12 residues. Germline values: CDR1 SGHNT, CDR2 YYREEE (reference sequence). The V end lost 1 base, the J end lost 7 bases, and 5 bases lay between the germline ends. CDR3 loop: CASSLFHGELFF. The CDR3 DNA follows: TGTGCCAGCAGCTTGTTTCACGGGGAGCTGTTTTTT.

This rearrangement joins TRBV10-3 to TRBJ1-4, with D tentatively TRBD1 (5 bases). The V gene's germline CDR1 is ENHRY and CDR2 SYGVKD. V was clipped by 5 bases and J by 7 bases, with 8 bases between them. This CDR3 is built from 12 residues. DNA of the CDR3: TGTGCCATCAGTCAGGGTGGTGAAAAACTGTTTTTT. It codes for CAISQGGEKLFF.

This chain joins TRBV7-9 and TRBJ2-1, with D possibly being TRBD1 (7 bases). This CDR3 comprises 14 residues. CDR1 and CDR2 from the germline V gene are SEHNR and FQNEAQ (reference sequence). V was clipped by 5 bases and J by 8 bases, with 16 bases between them. The CDR3 here is CASSLNRGGDEQFF. The CDR3 DNA reads as TGTGCCAGCAGCCTAAACAGGGGAGGCGATGAGCAGTTCTTC.

This clone appeared once. The chain combines TRBV27 with TRBJ2-7; no reliable D call. The CDR3 covers 16 residues. Deletions cut 5 bases from V and 0 bases from J, with 17 bases between. Per germline, CDR1 MNHEY and CDR2 SMNVEV (reference sequence). CDR3 in amino acids: CASSPRGKRSSYEQYF. For the CDR3, the DNA is TGTGCCAGCAGTCCACGAGGCAAAAGGAGCTCCTACGAGCAGTACTTC.

The chain recombines TRBV30 with TRBJ1-3, with D possibly TRBD1 on 6 matching bases. Germline V gene lookup returns CDR1 GTSNPN and CDR2 SVGIG (reference sequence). Trimming took 2 bases from V and 2 from J, leaving 13 bases between them. There are 15 residues in the CDR3. CDR3 DNA sequence: TGTGCCTGGAGTACCCTCAGGGGCCCTGGAAACACCATATATTTT. Its protein product is CAWSTLRGPGNTIYF.

This sequence joins TRBV28 and TRBJ1-1; TRBD1 is a possible D gene (5 bases). Germline lookup yields CDR1 MDHEN and CDR2 SYDVKM. With 6 bases removed from V and 0 bases from J, the gap between germline ends came to 11 bases. The CDR3 is 14 residues long. The CDR3 protein is CASRRQILNTEAFF. Here the CDR3 DNA reads TGTGCCAGCAGACGACAGATACTGAACACTGAAGCTTTCTTT.

The chain joins TRBV7-9 to TRBJ1-2; a weak D match, TRBD1 (5 bases). Germline V lookup: CDR1 SEHNR, CDR2 FQNEAQ (reference sequence). The CDR3 runs to 14 residues. With 5 bases removed from V and 4 bases from J, the gap between germline ends came to 14 bases. The CDR3 sequence: CASSPWGPVYGYTF. Written as DNA, the CDR3 is TGTGCCAGCAGCCCCTGGGGCCCCGTCTATGGCTACACCTTC.

The CDR3 DNA sequence: TGTGCCAGCAGCCCTGGACTAGCGGGAGGCGCAGATACGCAGTATTTT. Translating it yields CASSPGLAGGADTQYF. V usage is TRBV5-6 and J usage is TRBJ2-3; 14 positions agree with TRBD2. Losses at the gene ends were 4 bases for V and 4 bases for J; bases not matched to a gene: 5. Looked up from germline, CDR1 is SGHDT and CDR2 is YYEEEE. The CDR3 contains 16 residues.

This CDR3 reads CAWSQGYGYTF. CDR3 nucleotides: TGTGCCTGGTCCCAGGGGTATGGCTACACCTTC. The chain couples TRBV30 to TRBJ1-2; D is possibly TRBD1 (6 bases). Germline V gene sequence: CDR1 GTSNPN, CDR2 SVGIG (reference sequence). Trimming pared 5 bases from V and 5 bases from J, leaving 9 bases between. This CDR3 spans 11 amino acids.